This TCR beta chain was found in a study of beta chain features in type 1 diabetes. Many counts were recorded for this clone. The CDR3 contains 13 residues. CDR1 SNHLY and CDR2 FYNNEI come from the germline V gene. Losses at the gene ends were 6 bases for V and 6 bases for J; bases not matched to a gene: 8. Every bit of the isolated RNA underwent reverse transcription, so sequencing read expressed TCRB transcripts. The assay was immunoSEQ multiplex PCR, and TCRdb's table has in-frame clones only and misses some. The sample holds under 300,000 clones; about 26% are singletons and the top ten take roughly 4%.

Source material: central memory CD4+ T cells from blood. The chain employs TRBV2 and TRBJ2-7; the match to TRBD1 covers 7 bases. The source of this sequence is a young man in good health. The CDR3: CASSLDRAGEQYF. Written as DNA, the CDR3 is TGTGCCAGCAGCCTCGACAGGGCGGGCGAGCAGTACTTC.